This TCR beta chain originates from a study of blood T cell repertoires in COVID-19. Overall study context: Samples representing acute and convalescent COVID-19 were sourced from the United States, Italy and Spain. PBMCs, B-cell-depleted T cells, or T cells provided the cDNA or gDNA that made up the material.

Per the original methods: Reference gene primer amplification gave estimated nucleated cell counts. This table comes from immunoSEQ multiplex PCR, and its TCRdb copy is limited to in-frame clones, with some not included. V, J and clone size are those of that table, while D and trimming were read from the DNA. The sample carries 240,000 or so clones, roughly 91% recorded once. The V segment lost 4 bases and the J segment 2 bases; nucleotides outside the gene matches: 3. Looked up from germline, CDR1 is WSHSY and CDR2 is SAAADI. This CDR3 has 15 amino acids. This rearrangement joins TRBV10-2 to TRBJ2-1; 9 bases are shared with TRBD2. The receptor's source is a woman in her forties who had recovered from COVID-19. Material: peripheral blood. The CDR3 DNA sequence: TGCGCCAGCAGTGTGGGCGGGAGGGCCTACAATGAGCAGTTCTTC. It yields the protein CASSVGGRAYNEQFF.